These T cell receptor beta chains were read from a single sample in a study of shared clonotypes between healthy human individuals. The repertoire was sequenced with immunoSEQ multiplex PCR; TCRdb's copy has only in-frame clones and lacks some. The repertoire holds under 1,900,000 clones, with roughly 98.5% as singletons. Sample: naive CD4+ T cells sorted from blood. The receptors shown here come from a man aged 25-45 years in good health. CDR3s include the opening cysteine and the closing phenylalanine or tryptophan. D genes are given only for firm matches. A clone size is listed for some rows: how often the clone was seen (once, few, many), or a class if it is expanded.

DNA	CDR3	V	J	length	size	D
TGTGCTAGTGGGCGGGAGTATCGCACAGATACGCAGTATTTT	CASGREYRTDTQYF	TRBV12-5	TRBJ2-3	14	once	TRBD2
TGTGCCAGCAGTTTCGGGACTAAAAATACGCAGTATTTT	CASSFGTKNTQYF	TRBV6-5	TRBJ2-3	13	.	TRBD2
TGCGCCAGCAGCCCCGTTCAGGCGAACACCGGGGAGCTGTTTTTT	CASSPVQANTGELFF	TRBV4-3	TRBJ2-2	15	.	.
TGTGCCAGCAGCTTAGGGCAGAGCCCTGGGGCCAACGTCCTGACTTTC	CASSLGQSPGANVLTF	TRBV7-9	TRBJ2-6	16	.	.
TGTGCCAGCAGCCCCGGACAGGTGACAGATACGCAGTATTTT	CASSPGQVTDTQYF	TRBV7-6	TRBJ2-3	14	.	TRBD1
TGTGCCAGCAGTCCCGTTTGGCAGGGTCCCACTGAAGCTTTCTTT	CASSPVWQGPTEAFF	TRBV28	TRBJ1-1	15	once	.
TGTGCCAGCAGCGTAGGGGCGTCGAGTTACAATGAGCAGTTCTTC	CASSVGASSYNEQFF	TRBV9	TRBJ2-1	15	.	.
TGTGCCAGCAGTGATGGTGGAAACACCATATATTTT	CASSDGGNTIYF	TRBV6-1	TRBJ1-3	12	.	.
TGTGCCAGCAGCCCCCCGGAGAGCGATGAGCAGTTCTTC	CASSPPESDEQFF	TRBV11-3	TRBJ2-1	13	.	.
TGTGCCAGCAGTCCACAGGGGGTTGACTACGAGCAGTACTTC	CASSPQGVDYEQYF	TRBV27	TRBJ2-7	14	.	TRBD1
TGTGCCAGCAAAGGGGGTATTCAGCCCCAGCATTTT	CASKGGIQPQHF	TRBV28	TRBJ1-5	12	.	.
TGTGCCAGCAGTTACCCCGCCCGGCCGGAAAAACTGTTTTTT	CASSYPARPEKLFF	TRBV28	TRBJ1-4	14	.	.
TGTGCCAGCAGTTTGCAGGGTGGCTACACCTTC	CASSLQGGYTF	TRBV28	TRBJ1-2	11	.	.
TGTGCCAGCAGCTTTTCGTCAGACACAGATACGCAGTATTTT	CASSFSSDTDTQYF	TRBV7-6	TRBJ2-3	14	.	.
TGTGCCAGCAGTGATCAACTGGGGCGGAACTATGGCTACACCTTC	CASSDQLGRNYGYTF	TRBV6-1	TRBJ1-2	15	.	.
TGCGCCAGCAGCCCTACTAGAAACCTCTACAATGAGCAGTTCTTC	CASSPTRNLYNEQFF	TRBV5-1	TRBJ2-1	15	.	.
TGTGCCAGCAGTTCCACTCGGGGGGCGTGGGGAACCACTGAAGCTTTCTTT	CASSSTRGAWGTTEAFF	TRBV28	TRBJ1-1	17	.	.
TGCGCCAGCAGCCCTGACTCGACGGCGGGCTACACCTTC	CASSPDSTAGYTF	TRBV5-1	TRBJ1-2	13	.	.
TGTGTCAGCGGCGGGGACAGGGACGAGCAGTACTTC	CVSGGDRDEQYF	TRBV2	TRBJ2-7	12	.	TRBD1
TGTGCCAGCTCACCCGGGCCCCGACAGGGCCAGGATGGCTACACCTTC	CASSPGPRQGQDGYTF	TRBV18	TRBJ1-2	16	once	TRBD1
TGTGCCAGCAGCTTCTTCACAGACCCCACAGATACGCAGTATTTT	CASSFFTDPTDTQYF	TRBV7-8	TRBJ2-3	15	.	.
TGCGCCAGCAGCCTCGACGGGAGGGCCCACGAGCAGTACTTC	CASSLDGRAHEQYF	TRBV4-1	TRBJ2-7	14	.	TRBD2
TGCGCCAGCAGCTTAGAGGATTACAATGAGCAGTTCTTC	CASSLEDYNEQFF	TRBV5-1	TRBJ2-1	13	.	.
TGTGCCAGCAGCCGCAGGACAGGGAGCACAGATACGCAGTATTTT	CASSRRTGSTDTQYF	TRBV7-9	TRBJ2-3	15	.	TRBD1
TGCGCCAGCAGCTTGGGTGGGAGAGGCTCAGATACGCAGTATTTT	CASSLGGRGSDTQYF	TRBV5-1	TRBJ2-3	15	.	.
TGTGCCAGCAGCTTTACAGGGGGCTCTGGGGCCAACGTCCTGACTTTC	CASSFTGGSGANVLTF	TRBV11-2	TRBJ2-6	16	.	TRBD1
TGTGCCAGCGACGACGGCGAGTCTAGCACAGATACGCAGTATTTT	CASDDGESSTDTQYF	TRBV2	TRBJ2-3	15	.	.
TGTGCCTGGAGCCCGGGACAGGATAATGAAAAACTGTTTTTT	CAWSPGQDNEKLFF	TRBV30	TRBJ1-4	14	.	TRBD1
TGTGCCAGCAGCGTTTCTACCGGGACAAGGGGTGGCCAAGAGACCCAGTACTTC	CASSVSTGTRGGQETQYF	TRBV9	TRBJ2-5	18	.	.